What follows are 24 T cell receptor beta chains derived from one specimen sequenced in a study of Ad26.COV2.S vaccination and SARS-CoV-2 variants. Treatment given: 15 to 20 received Ad26.COV2.S at low or high dose, single or two shots; roughly five received placebo; per-sample allocation not given. Sampling was done on day 63 after the first vaccine or placebo injection. Produced via immunoSEQ multiplex PCR; TCRdb's table is partial and in-frame only. The profile shows 300,000 to 400,000 clones, just over 85% of them singletons. Here the sequenced sample was peripheral blood, taken in a trial of Ad26.COV2.S vaccine versus placebo. These receptors were collected from a person aged 18-65 years who received the Ad26.COV2.S COVID-19 vaccine or a placebo.

The J gene is TRBJ2-2, the V gene TRBV7-9; 9 bases map to TRBD2. In germline, CDR1 is SEHNR, CDR2 FQNEAQ (reference sequence). This CDR3 is built from 14 residues. Trimming at V came to 1 base and at J to 10 bases, leaving 4 bases not matched to a gene. The chain's CDR3 is CASSLESSGEELFF. CDR3 in DNA: TGTGCCAGCAGCTTAGAGTCTAGCGGGGAGGAGCTGTTTTTT.

The chain is built from TRBV5-1 and TRBJ2-7; TRBD1 agrees at 10 bases. This CDR3 is 15 amino acids long. The germline V gene has CDR1 SGHRS and CDR2 YFSETQ. With 4 bases clipped from V and 5 bases from J, the junction kept 9 bases outside the gene matches. The CDR3 region is CASSRWGQGTNEQYF. CDR3 nucleotide sequence: TGCGCCAGCAGCCGTTGGGGACAGGGGACGAACGAGCAGTACTTC.

J is TRBJ2-3 and V is TRBV7-9, with TRBD2 matching over 10 bases. Germline trimming cut 4 bases from V and 4 bases from J; bases unmatched to any gene: 5. This CDR3 has 15 residues. Germline V gene lookup returns CDR1 SEHNR and CDR2 FQNEAQ (reference sequence). The CDR3, as DNA: TGTGCCAGCAGCTACCAGCGGGGGGGCCCAGATACGCAGTATTTT. It codes for CASSYQRGGPDTQYF.

The genes are TRBV5-1 and TRBJ2-2; perhaps D is TRBD1 or TRBD2 (6 bases each). V shed 0 bases and J shed 2 bases, with 14 bases lying between them. Germline loops: CDR1 SGHRS, CDR2 YFSETQ. The CDR3 runs to 17 residues. For the CDR3, the DNA is TGCGCCAGCAGCTTGGCCTTGTGGGGGGCTAACACCGGGGAGCTGTTTTTT. Encoded protein: CASSLALWGANTGELFF.

The gene calls are TRBV7-6 and TRBJ1-6, with a weak D call TRBD1 (6 bases). Germline-derived CDR1 and CDR2 are SGHVS and FNYEAQ. The CDR3 is 13 amino acids. The V end lost 4 bases, the J end lost 7 bases, and 8 bases lay between the germline ends. The chain's CDR3 is CASSSGTNSPLHF. CDR3 coding DNA: TGTGCCAGCAGCTCCGGGACAAATTCACCCCTCCACTTT.

The count of this clone is one. The rearrangement links TRBV3-1 (or the pseudogene TRBV3-2) to TRBJ1-1, with no clear D. Germline lookup yields CDR1 LGHDT and CDR2 YNNKEL (reference sequence). CDR3 length: 13 residues. The V end lost 3 bases, the J end lost 7 bases, and 12 bases lay between the germline ends. CDR3 protein: CASSHQISVEAFF. CDR3 in DNA: TGTGCCAGCAGCCATCAGATATCAGTTGAAGCTTTCTTT.

This sequence joins TRBV7-9 and TRBJ1-2; D gene unclear. The ends were cut back, 6 bases at V and 3 bases at J, with 11 bases in the middle. CDR3 size: 13 residues. CDR1 SEHNR and CDR2 FQNEAQ come from the germline V gene (reference sequence). CDR3: CASSRPKDYGYTF. The CDR3 coding sequence is TGTGCCAGCAGTCGACCAAAAGACTATGGCTACACCTTC.

The chain is built from TRBV7-2 and TRBJ1-2; a possible D gene is TRBD1 (5 bases). V was pared by 4 bases and J by 5 bases, with 8 bases between. The germline V gene has CDR1 SGHTA and CDR2 FQGNSA. This CDR3 region has 12 residues. The CDR3 sequence is CASSSTEYGYTF. The CDR3 DNA reads as TGTGCCAGCAGCTCGACAGAGTATGGCTACACCTTC.

This chain uses TRBV7-9 with TRBJ2-1; 9 nucleotides agree with TRBD1. The CDR3 consists of 19 residues. The trim removed 4 bases at V and 8 bases at J, leaving 21 bases unmatched. Per germline, CDR1 SEHNR and CDR2 FQNEAQ (reference sequence). Here the CDR3 DNA reads TGTGCCAGCAGCTCGCCGGGACAGGGTAAATTGGCTGCGGGCCATGAGCAGTTCTTC. It yields the protein CASSSPGQGKLAAGHEQFF.

V and J are TRBV27 and TRBJ1-3, with 7 bases fitting TRBD1. V lost 6 bases, J lost 1 base, and 9 bases stayed unmatched. This CDR3 is built from 16 residues. From germline, CDR1 is MNHEY and CDR2 SMNVEV (reference sequence). CDR3 coding DNA: TGTGCCAGCAGCAAGCAGGGGGGGAAGTCTGGAAACACCATATATTTT. It encodes CASSKQGGKSGNTIYF.

CDR3 in DNA: TGTGCCAGTAGACAACGCGAGGCCAATAATTCACCCCTCCACTTT. Its protein product is CASRQREANNSPLHF. V gene TRBV19 combines with J gene TRBJ1-6; D uncertain. The ends were cut back, 6 bases at V and 5 bases at J, with 14 bases in the middle. The CDR3 loop spans 15 amino acids. CDR1 is LNHDA and CDR2 is SQIVND in the germline V gene (reference sequence). Supplemented by reference TRBV19 and TRBJ1-6, the full variable domain reads DGGITQSPKYLFRKEGQNVTLSCEQNLNHDAMYWYRQDPGQGLRLIYYSQIVNDFQKGDIAEGYSVSREKKESFPLTVTSAQKNPTAFYLCASRQREANNSPLHFGNGTRLTVT.

In DNA form, the CDR3 reads TGTGCCAGCAGGGAAAGGGGATCCTATGGCTACACCTTC. It yields the protein CASRERGSYGYTF. V and J are TRBV27 and TRBJ1-2, with D possibly TRBD1 on 5 matching bases. Germline assignment: CDR1 MNHEY and CDR2 SMNVEV (reference sequence). With 6 bases removed from V and 4 bases from J, the gap between germline ends came to 12 bases. The CDR3 is 13 amino acids.

V usage is TRBV10-3 and J usage is TRBJ1-4, with a possible D match to TRBD1 (5 bases). This CDR3 comprises 14 residues. V dropped 4 bases and J dropped 7 bases, with 13 bases sitting between them. The V gene's germline CDR1 is ENHRY and CDR2 SYGVKD. The CDR3 region has the DNA TGTGCCATCAGTGGGAGGGGATCCGGTGAAAAACTGTTTTTT. Amino acid sequence: CAISGRGSGEKLFF.

The chain recombines TRBV13 with TRBJ1-2; D remains unclear. The CDR3 has 15 amino acids. The germline V and J ends were trimmed by 4 bases and 10 bases, with 22 bases remaining between them. Germline V gene data show CDR1 as PRHDT and CDR2 as FYEKMQ (reference sequence). The CDR3 nucleotides read TGTGCCAGCAGCTATCGACCGGGGTCCCAAGGGATCTACACCTTC. Translation gives CASSYRPGSQGIYTF.

This chain links TRBV30 with TRBJ1-2, with D unresolved. Trimming pared 0 bases from V and 6 bases from J, leaving 8 bases between. There are 12 residues in the CDR3. CDR1 and CDR2 (germline): GTSNPN, SVGIG (reference sequence). The CDR3 nucleotides are TGTGCCTGGAGTGTCTACACGAATGGCTACACCTTC. It codes for CAWSVYTNGYTF.

The chain recombines TRBV7-9 with TRBJ2-7, with D unclear. The V gene lost 1 base and the J gene lost 0 bases, with 10 bases spanning the gap. From germline, CDR1 is SEHNR and CDR2 FQNEAQ (reference sequence). There are 15 residues in the CDR3. CDR3 coding DNA: TGTGCCAGCAGCTTAGGAGTGGGGTTCTCCTACGAGCAGTACTTC. This codes for CASSLGVGFSYEQYF.

The J gene is TRBJ1-1, the V gene TRBV28; 7 nucleotides line up with TRBD1. The CDR3 consists of 14 residues. Germline CDR1 MDHEN, CDR2 SYDVKM. Trimming removed 7 bases from V and 2 bases from J; junction bases left unmatched: 7. The CDR3 region is CASTRGGGNTEAFF. In DNA, the CDR3 is TGTGCCAGCACCCGGGGAGGGGGCAACACTGAAGCTTTCTTT. Full variable domain (missing parts from reference TRBV28 and TRBJ1-1): DVKVTQSSRYLVKRTGEKVFLECVQDMDHENMFWYRQDPGLGLRLIYFSYDVKMKEKGDIPEGYSVSREKKERFSLILESASTNQTSMYLCASTRGGGNTEAFFGQGTRLTVV.

The J gene is TRBJ1-3, the V gene TRBV5-1, with TRBD1 matching 8 bases. CDR3 length: 14 amino acids. Germline CDR1 is SGHRS and CDR2 is YFSETQ. The ends lost 4 bases at V and 2 bases at J; junction bases unmatched: 2. The DNA of the CDR3 is TGCGCCAGCAGCCCGGGACAGGCTGGAAACACCATATATTTT. Its translation is CASSPGQAGNTIYF. Together with reference TRBV5-1 and TRBJ1-3, the CDR3 gives the full variable domain: KAGVTQTPRYLIKTRGQQVTLSCSPISGHRSVSWYQQTPGQGLQFLFEYFSETQRNKGNFPGRFSGRQFSNSRSEMNVSTLELGDSALYLCASSPGQAGNTIYFGEGSWLTVV.

J is TRBJ2-2 and V is TRBV6-6; D not resolved. The CDR3 runs to 13 residues. Germline V gives CDR1 MNHNY, CDR2 SVGAGI (reference sequence). V lost 6 bases to trimming and J lost 10 bases, with 15 bases between them. The CDR3 here is CASRSAPREELFF. In DNA form, the CDR3 reads TGTGCCAGCAGGTCGGCCCCGCGAGAGGAGCTGTTTTTT.

The chain uses TRBV15 and TRBJ1-2; TRBD1 is a possible D gene (6 bases). This CDR3 region has 15 residues. V lost 1 base and J 4 bases, leaving 13 bases between the germline ends. The germline CDR1 and CDR2 sequences are LNHNV and YYDKDF (reference sequence). The CDR3 loop reads CATSRVPARGYGYTF. The CDR3 DNA reads TGTGCCACCAGCAGAGTACCGGCCAGGGGCTATGGCTACACCTTC. Drawing the rest from reference TRBV15 and TRBJ1-2, the complete variable domain is DAMVIQNPRYQVTQFGKPVTLSCSQTLNHNVMYWYQQKSSQAPKLLFHYYDKDFNNEADTPDNFQSRRPNTSFCFLDIRSPGLGDTAMYLCATSRVPARGYGYTFGSGTRLTVV.

V is TRBV7-8 and J is TRBJ1-6; 8 bases are a match to TRBD1. Germline trimming cut 4 bases from V and 3 bases from J; bases unmatched to any gene: 14. The germline V gene encodes CDR1 SGHVS and CDR2 FQNEAQ. The CDR3 has 19 residues. The CDR3 region is CASSSGGQGGSFYNSPLHF. As DNA, the CDR3 is TGTGCCAGCAGCTCAGGAGGACAGGGCGGATCCTTCTATAATTCACCCCTCCACTTT. The full variable domain, with the rest looked up from reference TRBV7-8 and TRBJ1-6, is GAGVSQSPRYKVAKRGQDVALRCDPISGHVSLFWYQQALGQGPEFLTYFQNEAQLDKSGLPSDRFFAERPEGSVSTLKIQRTQQEDSAVYLCASSSGGQGGSFYNSPLHFGNGTRLTVT.

This chain links TRBV6-5 with TRBJ1-1; D unresolved. Trimming stripped 7 bases from V and 5 bases from J, with 14 bases between. The CDR3 contains 13 residues. Germline values: CDR1 MNHEY, CDR2 SVGAGI. Here the CDR3 reads CASTSPVGTEAFF. The CDR3 nucleotides read TGTGCCAGCACCTCCCCCGTTGGGACTGAAGCTTTCTTT.

With respect to this clone: Different DNA sequences within this sample yield the same CDR3. This rearrangement joins TRBV18 to TRBJ1-2; possible D gene TRBD1, 5 bases. Per germline, CDR1 KGHSH and CDR2 LQKENI. The CDR3 extends over 13 amino acids. V shed 2 bases and J shed 3 bases, with 7 bases lying between them. The CDR3 nucleotides are TGTGCCAGCTCACCAGGGGGTGACTATGGCTACACCTTC. Amino acids: CASSPGGDYGYTF.

This rearrangement joins TRBV11-2 to TRBJ1-6; tentatively, D is TRBD1 (6 bases). This CDR3 comprises 15 residues. V was trimmed by 5 bases and J by 6 bases, leaving 14 bases between them. The germline CDR1 and CDR2 sequences are SGHAT and FQNNGV. CDR3 sequence reads: CASSTTKGGNSPLHF. The CDR3 DNA sequence: TGTGCCAGCAGCACCACTAAAGGGGGTAATTCACCCCTCCACTTT.